This TCR beta chain comes out of a study of T cells in women clearing cervical HPV infection. Across the study: Controls' single incident HPV16 infection cleared within 12 months without precancer.

Each participant carried one incident cervical HPV16 infection only. As to this clone: The observed sequence ends 3 residues before the CDR3 terminus, with the missing tail filled in from the germline J gene.

Generated by immunoSEQ multiplex PCR, the TCRdb table keeps only in-frame clones and is missing some. Its listing shows about 34,000 clones. Germline CDR1 SNHLY, CDR2 FYNNEI. The V gene lost 5 bases and the J gene lost 8 bases, with 15 bases spanning the gap. CDR3 size: 14 residues. This chain uses TRBV2 with TRBJ1-4; maybe TRBD1 (6 bases). Input material: blood buffy coat. The clonotype comes from a woman aged 18 to 75 with a cervical HPV16 infection that either progressed to CIN3+ or cleared (not recorded which). The CDR3 bases that were read are TGTGCCAGCAGTCAACAGGAGGGGGGGGAAAAA. Amino acids: CASSQQEGGEK. The full CDR3 is CASSQQEGGEKLFF.